This T cell receptor beta chain is from a study of blood T cell repertoires in COVID-19. Study overall: Donors in the United States, Italy and Spain gave samples during acute or convalescent COVID-19.

Original processing methods: For nucleated cells, counts were estimated from reference gene primer amplification. The repertoire was sequenced with immunoSEQ multiplex PCR; TCRdb's copy has only in-frame clones and lacks some. Clonal size and the V and J genes are those of that table, whereas D and trimming came from the DNA. The sample gives 360,000 or so clones, 90% of which show up once; approximately 7% is in the top ten. The CDR3 totals 14 residues. In germline, CDR1 is MGHRA, CDR2 YSYEKL. V lost 4 bases and J lost 5; bases outside the gene matches: 4. Specimen: peripheral blood. The V call is TRBV4-1, the J call TRBJ2-1; 8 nucleotides agree with TRBD2. This receptor was identified in a man between 18 and 29 years old with active or convalescent COVID-19. The CDR3, as DNA: TGCGCCAGCAGCCCCGAGACTAGCGACAATGAGCAGTTCTTC. Residues: CASSPETSDNEQFF.